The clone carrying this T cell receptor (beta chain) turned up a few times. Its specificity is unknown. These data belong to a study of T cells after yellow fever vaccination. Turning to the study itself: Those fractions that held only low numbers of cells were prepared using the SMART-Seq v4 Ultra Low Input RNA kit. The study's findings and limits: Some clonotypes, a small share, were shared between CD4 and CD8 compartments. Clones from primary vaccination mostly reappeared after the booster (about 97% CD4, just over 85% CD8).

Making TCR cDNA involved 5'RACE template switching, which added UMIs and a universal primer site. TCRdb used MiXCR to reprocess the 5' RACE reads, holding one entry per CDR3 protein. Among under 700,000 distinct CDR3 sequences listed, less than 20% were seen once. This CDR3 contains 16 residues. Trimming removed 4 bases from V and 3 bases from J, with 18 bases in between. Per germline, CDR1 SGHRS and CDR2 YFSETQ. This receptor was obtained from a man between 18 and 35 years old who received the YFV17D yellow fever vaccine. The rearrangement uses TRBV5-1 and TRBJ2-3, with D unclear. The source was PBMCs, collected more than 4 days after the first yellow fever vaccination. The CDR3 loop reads CASSPTPLERTDTQYF. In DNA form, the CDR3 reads TGCGCCAGCAGCCCTACGCCTCTAGAAAGGACAGATACGCAGTATTTT.